The present entry profiles one T cell receptor beta chain with its context. Its matching antigen is unknown. This CDR3 is built from 17 residues. Germline V gene data show CDR1 as SGHNT and CDR2 as YYREEE (reference sequence). The V end lost 0 bases, the J end lost 2 bases, and 12 bases lay between the germline ends. These data belong to a study of T cell responses to AZD1222 COVID-19 vaccine. General study points: In a largely white British group with more females than males, clonal diversity was possibly underestimated. Once two AZD1222 doses were given, Spike-specific TCR breadth and depth went up.

Assay: immunoSEQ multiplex PCR; the TCRdb copy retains only in-frame clones and omits some. The profile covers 150,000 to 200,000 clones, with approximately 90% appearing a single time and roughly 4% taken by the ten largest. The TCR was taken from an adult who received the MenACWY meningococcal vaccine as a control. The sample was peripheral blood, taken 28 days after the second dose of the MenACWY control vaccine. The V and J genes are TRBV5-4 and TRBJ2-6; possibly TRBD1 for D (5 bases). CDR3 DNA sequence: TGTGCCAGCAGCTTGGGGCCCCCAGGGACTGGGGCCAACGTCCTGACTTTC. It yields the protein CASSLGPPGTGANVLTF.